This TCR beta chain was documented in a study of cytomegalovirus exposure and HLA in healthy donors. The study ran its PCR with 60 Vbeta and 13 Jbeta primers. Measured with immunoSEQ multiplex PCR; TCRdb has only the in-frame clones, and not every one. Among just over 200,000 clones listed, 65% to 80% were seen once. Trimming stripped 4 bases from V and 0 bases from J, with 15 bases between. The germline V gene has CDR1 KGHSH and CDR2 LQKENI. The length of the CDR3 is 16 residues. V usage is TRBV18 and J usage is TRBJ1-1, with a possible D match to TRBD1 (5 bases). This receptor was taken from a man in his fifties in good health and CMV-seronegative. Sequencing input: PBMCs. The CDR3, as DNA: TGTGCCAGCTCACTCTCTCAGGGTAATTTGAACACTGAAGCTTTCTTT. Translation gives CASSLSQGNLNTEAFF.